This T cell receptor beta chain was documented in a study of response to subunit inactivated influenza vaccine. Each CDR3 protein gets one entry after TCRdb re-called the RT-PCR reads with MiXCR. The repertoire holds just under 550,000 distinct CDR3 sequences, approximately 20% seen once, with 2.8% in the top ten. The CDR3 has 14 amino acids. The ends were cut back, 0 bases at V and 7 bases at J, with 13 bases in the middle. Germline-derived CDR1 and CDR2 are DFQATT and SNEGSKA (reference sequence). This sample also appeared in a second study, on T cells expressing NK-cell markers. That source reports: Template switching by 5'RACE with UMIs generated the TCR beta cDNA. Just one sequenced donor of eight was HCMV-seronegative, while seven were seropositive. Restricting sorting to alpha-beta TCR T cells was achieved in several experiments by an anti-gamma-delta TCR antibody. Top CD8+ clonotypes included the dominant CD3+CD56+NKG2C+ clonotypes in 6 or 7 donors. The study did not resolve the HCMV specificity of expanded NKG2C+ T cell clones.

The gene calls are TRBV20-1 and TRBJ2-1; perhaps TRBD2 as D (5 bases). The sequenced sample was CD4+ T cells sorted from PBMCs, obtained approximately 12 days after vaccination. The receptor was derived from a man in his fifties who received an inactivated influenza vaccine. The CDR3 loop reads CSARDGRGLNEQFF. For the CDR3, the DNA is TGCAGTGCTAGAGATGGCCGGGGTCTGAATGAGCAGTTCTTC.